This T cell receptor beta chain was captured in a study of shared clonotypes between healthy human individuals. The CDR3 is made up of 12 amino acids. Germline V gives CDR1 SGDLS, CDR2 YYNGEE. Trimming shortened V by 3 bases and J by 5 bases, and 8 bases separated the two germline ends. Within Nashville, Tennessee resided all donors, each a Caucasian adult. Unsorted samples used roughly 99 million PBMCs for genomic DNA. Per the authors' pipeline: Junction-only sequences without quality scores came from ImmunoSEQ, so filtering differed. Using immunoSEQ multiplex PCR, the repertoire was profiled, and TCRdb retains in-frame clones only, with some absent. V and J calls and clone size are copied from that table; D and trimming were computed from the DNA. This sample has fewer than 550,000 clones, with about 80% found just once.

The clonotype originates from a woman aged 40 to 55 in good health. Some clones in this sample may be carry-over from other donors' samples. The specimen sequenced was PBMCs. The J gene is TRBJ1-2, the V gene TRBV9; TRBD1 is a possible D gene (5 bases). The CDR3 coding sequence is TGTGCCAGCAGCGCGGGGGAGTATGGCTACACCTTC. It codes for CASSAGEYGYTF.